The sequence of this TCR beta chain was determined in a study of T cells in Graves' hyperthyroidism and ophthalmopathy (dated by TCRdb to the late 2010s). General notes on the study: Peripheral blood samples were taken at the time of initial diagnosis, prior to any treatment. The study also compared thyroid tissue and blood T-cell repertoires from several Graves' hyperthyroidism patients. To identify distinguishing TCR V-J signatures, a discovery cohort of 90 to 100 patients was used, comprising 43 with Graves' ophthalmopathy and approximately 58 with stable Graves' hyperthyroidism. Following sampling, methimazole starting at 30 mg daily was given to hyperthyroidism patients, and high-dose intravenous methylprednisolone was given to ophthalmopathy patients. The approximately 100 discovery patients were randomly split 7:3 into training and test sets. Prospective prediction of ophthalmopathy was tested in an independent validation cohort consisting of 18 hyperthyroidism patients and about 17 patients who later progressed to ophthalmopathy. The paper describes TCR Vbeta CDR3 sequencing of 130 to 150 peripheral blood samples, made up of roughly 40 ophthalmopathy patients, 70 to 75 hyperthyroidism patients and about 17 progressor patients.

The TCR beta CDR3 regions were amplified from RNA transcripts. The TCR CDR3 was subjected to a first round of RT-PCR using the HTBI primer set and the Qiagen OneStep RT-PCR kit. The libraries were constructed in a second round of multiplex PCR and then size-selected and purified. Sequencing of the libraries was done on an Illumina HiSeq2000 using paired-end 100 bp reads. In the original analysis: SOAPnuke was used to process the raw data, removing reads that contained adapters or uncalled bases, had a mean Phred below 15, or lacked an exact match to the constant primer or identifier. High-quality paired reads were merged using COPE v1.2.5, and each unique nucleotide sequence was defined as a clonotype. MiTCR v1.1 was used to align the clonotypes against IMGT TRBV, TRBD and TRBJ reference segments. The analysis was restricted to V-J combinations with a frequency above 0.0001, which together covered 99.2% of the repertoires. A TCS score was defined as the ratio of F50 (clonal expansion) to E x V (chaos), with BLOSUM62-based TCRdist applied between CDR3 peptides within each V-J. Welch's t-statistics and random forest reduced some 510 V-J features to 13, which were used in a naive Bayes classifier (R e1071). Starting from the raw public reads, TCRdb applied fastp trimming at Q25, assembled clones with MiXCR and retained in-frame beta chains. Each entry is one CDR3 protein sequence, shown with its most common DNA and genes. TCRdb's processing, not the study's, gives the V and J calls here. The sample includes approximately 330,000 distinct CDR3 sequences, with about an eighth observed a single time. Together, the top ten hold roughly 35% of the sample.

As to this clonotype: Its antigen has not been determined. It has no much larger one-base neighbor in the sample; base qualities were not kept.

Based on the germline V gene, the CDR1 and CDR2 sequences are SGHVS and FQNEAQ. V drops 5 bases and J drops 5 bases, leaving 21 bases in between. The CDR3 starts with the cysteine, ends with the phenylalanine, and has 16 residues. Only the CDR3 region is kept as DNA, spanning 48 bases read in frame from base 1. Ophthalmopathy patients had moderately to severely active disease, Clinical Activity Score of at least 3, NOSPECS grade of at least 4, and duration under 3 months. Patients with uncontrolled infections, other autoimmune diseases, pregnancy or lactation were excluded. Clinical symptoms, serum thyroxine and TRAb, thyroid ultrasound, and orbital computed tomography formed the basis for the diagnoses. PBMCs were isolated from around 10 ml of fresh peripheral blood by Ficoll-Paque density gradient centrifugation. Total RNA was extracted using Trizol reagent, and RNA quality was assessed on an Agilent 2100 Bioanalyzer.

The paper as a whole reports these results and caveats: No statistical method was used to fix the sample size in advance, and group allocation was not hidden from the investigators. During validation, the model predicted progression to ophthalmopathy a median of around six months ahead of onset, with almost 71% sensitivity and 72.22% specificity. A model built on a 13 V-J signature distinguished ophthalmopathy from stable hyperthyroidism, reaching around 90% sensitivity and 81% to 83% specificity in cross-validation and 80%/75% in testing. Most expanded thyroid clonotypes (frequency above 0.001) were also detected in blood, a finding suggesting that blood repertoires may reflect thyroid immune responses.

The sequence was obtained from a woman aged 40 to 49 with Graves' ophthalmopathy. The specimen sequenced was blood. Recombination connected TRBV7-8 to TRBJ1-2; TRBD1 is possibly the D segment (5 matching bases). The CDR3 protein: CASSPTSGQGGYGYTF. The DNA sequence is given as TGTGCCAGCAGCCCAACTTCGGGGCAGGGCGGTTATGGCTACACCTTC.